This section outlines one T cell receptor beta chain sequence together with its context. What it binds is unknown. Method: immunoSEQ multiplex PCR; TCRdb's copy keeps in-frame clones and lacks some. This sample has roughly 50,000 clones, with 85% to 90% found just once. The source of the sample is a study of OX40 agonist ivuxolimab in advanced cancers. At the level of the study: In this trial design, patients received ivuxolimab intravenously at 0.01 to 10 mg/kg every 2 weeks.

Study-wide results and limits: Fewer expanded clones were found on average in CD4+ than in CD8+ T cells. Determination of antigen specificity was not performed for the expanded peripheral T cells.

Sequencing used CD4+ or CD8+ T cells sorted from blood, obtained in a trial of the OX40 agonist ivuxolimab. The TCR sequence derives from an adult with an advanced solid tumor such as melanoma, head and neck, liver or kidney cancer.

The CDR3 bases are TGCAGTGCTAGAAAGCAGGAAAAACTGTTTTTT. Residues: CSARKQEKLFF. This rearrangement joins TRBV20-1 to TRBJ1-4; no firm D call. This CDR3 has 11 residues. Trimming removed 2 bases from V and 8 bases from J, with 6 bases in between. The germline V gene encodes CDR1 DFQATT and CDR2 SNEGSKA (reference sequence).